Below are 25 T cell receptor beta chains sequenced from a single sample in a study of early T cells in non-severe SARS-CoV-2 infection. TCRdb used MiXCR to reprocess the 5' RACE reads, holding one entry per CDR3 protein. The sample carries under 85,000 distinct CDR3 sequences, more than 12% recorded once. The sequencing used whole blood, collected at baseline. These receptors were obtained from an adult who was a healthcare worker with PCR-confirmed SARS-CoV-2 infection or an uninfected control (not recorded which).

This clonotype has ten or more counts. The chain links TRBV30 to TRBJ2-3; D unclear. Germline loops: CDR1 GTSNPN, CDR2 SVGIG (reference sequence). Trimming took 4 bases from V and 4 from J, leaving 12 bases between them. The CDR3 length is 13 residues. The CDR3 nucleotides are TGTGCCTGGAACCTGGGGTTGCCAGATACGCAGTATTTT. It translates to CAWNLGLPDTQYF.

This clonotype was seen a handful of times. CDR3 sequence (DNA): TGTGCCAGCAGTTACTCCGACAGGGTGGATGGCTACACCTTC. This translates into CASSYSDRVDGYTF. The chain links TRBV6-5 to TRBJ1-2; the match to TRBD1 covers 7 bases. The CDR3 totals 14 residues. Germline lookup yields CDR1 MNHEY and CDR2 SVGAGI. The J segment lost 6 bases and the V segment lost 0 bases, leaving 4 bases of the junction unmatched.

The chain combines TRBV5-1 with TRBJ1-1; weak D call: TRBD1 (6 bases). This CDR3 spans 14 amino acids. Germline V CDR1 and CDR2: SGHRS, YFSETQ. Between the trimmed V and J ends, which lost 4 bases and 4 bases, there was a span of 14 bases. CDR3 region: CASSGGGAGTEAFF. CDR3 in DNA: TGCGCCAGCAGCGGCGGGGGCGCCGGCACTGAAGCTTTCTTT.

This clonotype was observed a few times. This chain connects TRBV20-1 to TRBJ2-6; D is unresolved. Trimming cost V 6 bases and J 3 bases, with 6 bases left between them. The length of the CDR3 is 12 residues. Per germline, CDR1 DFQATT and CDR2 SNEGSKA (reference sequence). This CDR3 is CSASFGANVLTF. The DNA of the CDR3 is TGCAGTGCCTCCTTTGGGGCCAACGTCCTGACTTTC.

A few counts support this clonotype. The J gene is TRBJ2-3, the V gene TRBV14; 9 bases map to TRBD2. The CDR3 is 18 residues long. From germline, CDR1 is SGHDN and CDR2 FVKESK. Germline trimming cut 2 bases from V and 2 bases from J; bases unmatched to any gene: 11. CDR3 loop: CASSQRYRTSAITDTQYF. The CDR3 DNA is TGTGCCAGCAGCCAACGTTATCGGACTAGCGCTATCACAGATACGCAGTATTTT.

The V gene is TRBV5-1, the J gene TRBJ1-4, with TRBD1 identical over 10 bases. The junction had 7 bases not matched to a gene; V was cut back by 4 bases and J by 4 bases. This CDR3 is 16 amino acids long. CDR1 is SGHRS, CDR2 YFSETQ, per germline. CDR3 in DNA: TGCGCCAGCAGCCCAGGGACAGGGGCCCTTAATGAAAAACTGTTTTTT. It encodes CASSPGTGALNEKLFF.

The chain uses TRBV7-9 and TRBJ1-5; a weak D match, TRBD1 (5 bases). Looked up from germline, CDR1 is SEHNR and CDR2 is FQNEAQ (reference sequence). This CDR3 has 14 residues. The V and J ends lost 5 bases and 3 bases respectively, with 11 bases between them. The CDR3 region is CASSRDGYNQPQHF. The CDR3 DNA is TGTGCCAGCAGCCGGGACGGTTACAATCAGCCCCAGCATTTT. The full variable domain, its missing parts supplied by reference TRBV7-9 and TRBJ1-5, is DTGVSQNPRHKITKRGQNVTFRCDPISEHNRLYWYRQTLGQGPEFLTYFQNEAQLEKSRLLSDRFSAERPKGSFSTLEIQRTEQGDSAMYLCASSRDGYNQPQHFGDGTRLSIL.

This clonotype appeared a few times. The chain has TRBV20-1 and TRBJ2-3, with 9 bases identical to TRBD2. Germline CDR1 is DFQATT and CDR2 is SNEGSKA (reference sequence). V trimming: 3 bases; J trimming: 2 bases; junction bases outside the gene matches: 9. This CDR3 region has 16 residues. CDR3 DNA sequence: TGCAGTGCTAGCCCCCTACTAGCGGGTAACACAGATACGCAGTATTTT. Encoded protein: CSASPLLAGNTDTQYF.

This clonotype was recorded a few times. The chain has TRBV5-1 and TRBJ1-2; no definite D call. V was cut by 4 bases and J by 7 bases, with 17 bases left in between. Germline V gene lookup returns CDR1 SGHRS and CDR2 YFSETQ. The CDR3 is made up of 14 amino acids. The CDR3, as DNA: TGCGCCAGCAGCCCCCAGCCGGAAGGAGGTGGCTACACCTTC. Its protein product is CASSPQPEGGGYTF.

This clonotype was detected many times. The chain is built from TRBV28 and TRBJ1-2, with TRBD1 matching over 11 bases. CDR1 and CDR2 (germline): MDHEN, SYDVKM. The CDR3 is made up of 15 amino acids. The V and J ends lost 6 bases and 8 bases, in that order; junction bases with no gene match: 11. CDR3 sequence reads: CASSLPGQGAEGYTF. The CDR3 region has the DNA TGTGCCAGCAGCCTTCCCGGACAGGGGGCGGAAGGCTACACCTTC.

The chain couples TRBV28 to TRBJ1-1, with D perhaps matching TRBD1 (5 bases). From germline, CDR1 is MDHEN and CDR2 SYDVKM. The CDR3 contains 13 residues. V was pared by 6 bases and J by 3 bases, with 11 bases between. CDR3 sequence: CASRRGAYTEAFF. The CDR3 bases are TGTGCCAGCAGGCGCGGGGCCTACACTGAAGCTTTCTTT.

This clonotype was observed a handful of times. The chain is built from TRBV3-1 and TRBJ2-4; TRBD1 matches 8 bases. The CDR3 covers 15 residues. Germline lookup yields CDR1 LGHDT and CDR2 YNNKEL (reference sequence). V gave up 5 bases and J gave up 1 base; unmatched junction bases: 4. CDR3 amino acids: CASSYQGAAKNIQYF. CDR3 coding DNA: TGTGCCAGCAGCTATCAGGGGGCGGCCAAAAACATTCAGTACTTC.

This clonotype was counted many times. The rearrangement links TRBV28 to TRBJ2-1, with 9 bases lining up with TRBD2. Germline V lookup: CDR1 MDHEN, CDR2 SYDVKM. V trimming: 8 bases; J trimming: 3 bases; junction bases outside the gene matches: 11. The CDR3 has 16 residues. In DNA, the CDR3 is TGTGCCAGCCTCGGGCTAGCGGGAACCCACTACAATGAGCAGTTCTTC. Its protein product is CASLGLAGTHYNEQFF.

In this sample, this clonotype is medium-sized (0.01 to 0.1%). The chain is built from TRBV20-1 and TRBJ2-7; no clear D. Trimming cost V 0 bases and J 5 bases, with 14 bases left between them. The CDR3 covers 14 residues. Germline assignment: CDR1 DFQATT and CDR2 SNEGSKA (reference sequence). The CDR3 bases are TGCAGTGCTAGAGATCTCTCCGGGTCCCACGAGCAGTACTTC. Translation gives CSARDLSGSHEQYF.

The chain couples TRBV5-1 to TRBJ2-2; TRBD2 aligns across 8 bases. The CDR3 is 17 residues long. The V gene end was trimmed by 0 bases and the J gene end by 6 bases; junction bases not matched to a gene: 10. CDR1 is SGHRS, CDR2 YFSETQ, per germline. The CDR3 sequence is CASSLGPTSGGAGELFF. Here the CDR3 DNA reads TGCGCCAGCAGCTTGGGGCCCACTAGCGGAGGCGCCGGGGAGCTGTTTTTT.

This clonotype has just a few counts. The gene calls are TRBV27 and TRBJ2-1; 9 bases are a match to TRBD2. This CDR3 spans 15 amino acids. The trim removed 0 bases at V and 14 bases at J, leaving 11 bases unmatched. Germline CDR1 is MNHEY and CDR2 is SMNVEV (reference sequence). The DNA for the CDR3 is TGTGCCAGCAGTTTATCTGCGGGAGGGCCCTACGGGAAGTTCTTC. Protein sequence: CASSLSAGGPYGKFF.

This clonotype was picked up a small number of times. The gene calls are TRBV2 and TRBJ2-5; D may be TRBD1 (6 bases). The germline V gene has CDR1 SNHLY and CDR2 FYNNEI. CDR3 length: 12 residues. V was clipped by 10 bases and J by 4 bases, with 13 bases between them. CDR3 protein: CATTGLGETQYF. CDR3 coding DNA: TGTGCCACCACAGGGTTAGGAGAGACCCAGTACTTC.

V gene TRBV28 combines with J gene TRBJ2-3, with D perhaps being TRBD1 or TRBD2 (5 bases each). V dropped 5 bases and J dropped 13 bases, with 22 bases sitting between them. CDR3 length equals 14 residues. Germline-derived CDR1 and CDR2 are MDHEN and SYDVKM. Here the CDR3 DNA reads TGTGCCAGCAGTGCCTCCTCTGGGGGAGCCGAGGAGTATTTT. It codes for CASSASSGGAEEYF.

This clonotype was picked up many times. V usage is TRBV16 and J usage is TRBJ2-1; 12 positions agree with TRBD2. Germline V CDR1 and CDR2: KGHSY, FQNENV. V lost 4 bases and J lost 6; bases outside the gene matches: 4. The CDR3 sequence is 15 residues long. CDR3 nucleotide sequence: TGTGCCAGCAGCCCCCTAGCGGGAGGGATCAATGAGCAGTTCTTC. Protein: CASSPLAGGINEQFF.

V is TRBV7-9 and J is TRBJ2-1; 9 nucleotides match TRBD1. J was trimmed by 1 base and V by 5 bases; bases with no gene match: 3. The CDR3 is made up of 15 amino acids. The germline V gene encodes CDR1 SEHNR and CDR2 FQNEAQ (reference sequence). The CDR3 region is CASSAGTGSYNEQFF. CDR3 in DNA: TGTGCCAGCAGCGCTGGGACAGGGTCCTACAATGAGCAGTTCTTC.

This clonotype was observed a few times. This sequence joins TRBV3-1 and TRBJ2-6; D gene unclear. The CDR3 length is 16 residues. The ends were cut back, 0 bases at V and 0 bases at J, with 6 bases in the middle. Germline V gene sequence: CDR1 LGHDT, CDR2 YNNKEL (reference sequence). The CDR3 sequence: CASSQEAGSGANVLTF. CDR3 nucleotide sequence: TGTGCCAGCAGCCAAGAGGCCGGCTCTGGGGCCAACGTCCTGACTTTC.

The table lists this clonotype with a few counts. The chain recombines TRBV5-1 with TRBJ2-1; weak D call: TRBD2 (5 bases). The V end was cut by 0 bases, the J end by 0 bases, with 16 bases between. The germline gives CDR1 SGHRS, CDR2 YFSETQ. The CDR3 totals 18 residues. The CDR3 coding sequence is TGCGCCAGCAGCTTGGCCCCGACTATTTACAGCTCCTACAATGAGCAGTTCTTC. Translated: CASSLAPTIYSSYNEQFF.

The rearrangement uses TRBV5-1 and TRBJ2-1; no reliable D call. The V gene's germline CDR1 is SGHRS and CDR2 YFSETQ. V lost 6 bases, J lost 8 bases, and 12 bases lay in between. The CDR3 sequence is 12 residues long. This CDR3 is CASTLLGDEQFF. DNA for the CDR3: TGCGCCAGCACCCTCCTCGGAGATGAGCAGTTCTTC.

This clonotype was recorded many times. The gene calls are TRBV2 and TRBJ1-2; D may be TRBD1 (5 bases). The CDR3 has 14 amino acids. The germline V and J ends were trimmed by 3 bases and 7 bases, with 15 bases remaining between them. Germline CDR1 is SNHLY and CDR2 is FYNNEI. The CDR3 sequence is CASSDSTGRSGYTF. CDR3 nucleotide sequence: TGTGCCAGCAGTGATTCCACAGGCCGGTCTGGCTACACCTTC.

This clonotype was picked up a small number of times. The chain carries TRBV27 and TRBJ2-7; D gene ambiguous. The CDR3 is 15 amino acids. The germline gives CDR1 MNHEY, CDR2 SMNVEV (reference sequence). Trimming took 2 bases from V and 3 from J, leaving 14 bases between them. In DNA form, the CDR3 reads TGTGCCAGCAGTTTAAGCGCAGGTCTTATCTACGAGCAGTACTTC. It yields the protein CASSLSAGLIYEQYF.